The present TCR beta chain was sequenced within a study of a mutant IDH1 vaccine in newly diagnosed glioma. Study summary: Every participant had undergone radiotherapy, temozolomide, or both before, and most underwent both. Study observations and caveats: Pseudoprogression showed no apparent link to changes in top peripheral T cell clonotypes.

Time point: baseline, week 1 (first vaccination visit). The treatment: pre-vaccination baseline after standard-of-care therapy. New IDH1-mutant, ATRX-lost WHO grade 3 or 4 astrocytomas occurred in donors. Generated by immunoSEQ multiplex PCR, the TCRdb table keeps only in-frame clones and is missing some. The sample lists 15,000 to 20,000 clones; about 77% were seen once. Worth noting for this clone: The antigen is unknown.

This CDR3 comprises 15 residues. With 5 bases clipped from V and 4 bases from J, the junction kept 4 bases outside the gene matches. CDR1 is WSHSY and CDR2 is SAAADI in the germline V gene. This receptor was taken from a man between 40 and 49 years old with glioma. Sequences were derived from PBMCs, sampled from a glioma patient treated with radiotherapy, temozolomide or both. This rearrangement joins TRBV10-2 to TRBJ2-3, with TRBD2 identical over 12 bases. CDR3 amino acids: CASSLAGGPPDTQYF. The DNA for the CDR3 is TGCGCCAGCAGTCTAGCGGGAGGGCCCCCAGATACGCAGTATTTT.